This T cell receptor (beta chain) was found in a study of cytomegalovirus exposure and HLA in healthy donors. At the level of the study: Among the approximately 410 genotyped donors, 81% were placed in the Caucasian-associated ancestry cluster. Study-wide results and caveats: V- and J-gene trimming in TCR beta was tied to a missense DCLRE1C variant by an analysis performed later.

The germline V gene has CDR1 SGHDT and CDR2 YYEEEE. V dropped 0 bases and J dropped 7; count of bases not matched to a gene: 8. This CDR3 is built from 16 residues. Of note for this clone: Its target is unknown.

The primer mix had 60 Vbeta and 13 Jbeta primers. Here immunoSEQ multiplex PCR was the method, and the copy in TCRdb shows in-frame clones only, minus some. This sample has 200,000 or so clones, with about 90% found just once. V is TRBV5-6 and J is TRBJ2-2; 8 nucleotides line up with TRBD2. What was sequenced was PBMCs. The clonotype comes from a girl under three years old in good health and CMV-seronegative. CDR3 coding DNA: TGTGCCAGCAGCTTGGAGAGCGGGAGTTCGGTCGGGGAGCTGTTTTTT. Its translation: CASSLESGSSVGELFF.